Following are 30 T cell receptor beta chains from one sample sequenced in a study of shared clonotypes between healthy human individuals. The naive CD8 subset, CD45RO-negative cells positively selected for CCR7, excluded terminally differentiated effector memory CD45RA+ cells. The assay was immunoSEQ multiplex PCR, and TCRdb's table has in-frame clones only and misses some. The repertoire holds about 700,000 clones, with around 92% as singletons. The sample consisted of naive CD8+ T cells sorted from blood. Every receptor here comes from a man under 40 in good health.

The CDR3 DNA reads as TGTGCCAGCAGTGAGATAGAGGACAGAGAATACGAGCAGTACTTC. This sequence encodes CASSEIEDREYEQYF. The chain links TRBV2 to TRBJ2-7, with D possibly TRBD1 on 6 matching bases. Germline V gene lookup returns CDR1 SNHLY and CDR2 FYNNEI. The germline V and J ends were trimmed by 3 bases and 4 bases, with 16 bases remaining between them. The CDR3 loop spans 15 amino acids.

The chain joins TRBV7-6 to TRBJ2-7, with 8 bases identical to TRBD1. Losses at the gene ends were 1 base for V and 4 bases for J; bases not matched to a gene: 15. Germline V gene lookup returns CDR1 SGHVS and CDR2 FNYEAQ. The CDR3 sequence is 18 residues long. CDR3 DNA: TGTGCCAGCAGCTTAGGAAATTCGGATCGGCAGGGGGCATACGAGCAGTACTTC. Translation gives CASSLGNSDRQGAYEQYF. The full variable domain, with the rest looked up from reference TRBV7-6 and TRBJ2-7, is GAGVSQSPRYKVTKRGQDVALRCDPISGHVSLYWYRQALGQGPEFLTYFNYEAQQDKSGLPNDRFSAERPEGSISTLTIQRTEQRDSAMYRCASSLGNSDRQGAYEQYFGPGTRLTVT.

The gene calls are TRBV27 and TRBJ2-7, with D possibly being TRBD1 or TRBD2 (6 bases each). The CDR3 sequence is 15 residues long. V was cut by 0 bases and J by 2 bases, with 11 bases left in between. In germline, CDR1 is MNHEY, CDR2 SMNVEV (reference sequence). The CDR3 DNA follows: TGTGCCAGCAGTTTATCTCGGGGGCGACCCTACGAGCAGTACTTC. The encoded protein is CASSLSRGRPYEQYF.

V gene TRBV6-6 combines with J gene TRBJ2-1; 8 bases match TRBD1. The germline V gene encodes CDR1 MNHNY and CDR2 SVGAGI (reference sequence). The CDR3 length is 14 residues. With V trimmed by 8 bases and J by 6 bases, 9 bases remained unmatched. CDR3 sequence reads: CASGGQGVSNEQFF. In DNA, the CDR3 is TGTGCCAGCGGAGGACAGGGTGTTTCCAATGAGCAGTTCTTC.

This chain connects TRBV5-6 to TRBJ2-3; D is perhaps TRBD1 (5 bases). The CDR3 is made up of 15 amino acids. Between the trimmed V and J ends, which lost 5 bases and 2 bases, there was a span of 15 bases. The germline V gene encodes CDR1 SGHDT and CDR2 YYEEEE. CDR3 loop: CASRVHRQNTDTQYF. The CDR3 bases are TGTGCCAGCAGGGTCCACAGGCAAAACACAGATACGCAGTATTTT.

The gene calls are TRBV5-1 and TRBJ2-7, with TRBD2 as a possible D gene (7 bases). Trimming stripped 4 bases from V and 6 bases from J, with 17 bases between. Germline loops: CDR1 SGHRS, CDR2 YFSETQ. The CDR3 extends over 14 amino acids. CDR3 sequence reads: CASSDTQGGGEQYF. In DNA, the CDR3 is TGCGCCAGCAGCGACACCCAGGGAGGGGGCGAGCAGTACTTC.

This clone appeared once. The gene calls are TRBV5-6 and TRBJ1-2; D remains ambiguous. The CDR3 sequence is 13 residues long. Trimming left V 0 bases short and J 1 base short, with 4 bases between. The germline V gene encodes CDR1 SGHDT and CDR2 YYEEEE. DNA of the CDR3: TGTGCCAGCAGCTTGGGGGATAACTATGGCTACACCTTC. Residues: CASSLGDNYGYTF.

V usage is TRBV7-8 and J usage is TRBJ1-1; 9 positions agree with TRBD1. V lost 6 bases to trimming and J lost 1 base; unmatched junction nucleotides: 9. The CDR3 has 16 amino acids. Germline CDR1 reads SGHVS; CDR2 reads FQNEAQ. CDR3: CASSRRTGGPNTEAFF. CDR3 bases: TGTGCCAGCAGTCGGAGAACAGGGGGCCCGAACACTGAAGCTTTCTTT.

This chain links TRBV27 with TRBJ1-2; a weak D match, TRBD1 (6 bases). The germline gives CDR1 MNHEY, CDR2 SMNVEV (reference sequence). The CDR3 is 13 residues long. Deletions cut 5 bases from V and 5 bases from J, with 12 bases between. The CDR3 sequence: CASSPGAGYGYTF. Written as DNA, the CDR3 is TGTGCCAGCAGTCCGGGGGCGGGGTATGGCTACACCTTC.

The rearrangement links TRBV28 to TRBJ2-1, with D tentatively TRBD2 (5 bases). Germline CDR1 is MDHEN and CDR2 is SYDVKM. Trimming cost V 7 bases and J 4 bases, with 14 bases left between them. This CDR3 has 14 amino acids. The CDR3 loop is CASNDPRGYNEQFF. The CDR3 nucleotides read TGTGCCAGCAACGACCCGAGAGGGTACAATGAGCAGTTCTTC.

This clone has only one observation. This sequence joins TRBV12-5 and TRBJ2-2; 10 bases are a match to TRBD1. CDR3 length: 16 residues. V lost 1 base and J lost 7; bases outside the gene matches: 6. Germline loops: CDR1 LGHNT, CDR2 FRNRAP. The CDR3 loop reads CASGLEGTGESGELFF. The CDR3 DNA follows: TGTGCTAGTGGTTTGGAAGGGACAGGGGAGAGCGGGGAGCTGTTTTTT.

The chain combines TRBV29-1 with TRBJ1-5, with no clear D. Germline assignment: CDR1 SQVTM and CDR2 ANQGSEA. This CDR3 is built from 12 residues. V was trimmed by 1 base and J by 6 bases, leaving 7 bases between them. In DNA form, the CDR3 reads TGCAGCGTTGAAGGGCCTGGTCAGCCCCAGCATTTT. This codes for CSVEGPGQPQHF.

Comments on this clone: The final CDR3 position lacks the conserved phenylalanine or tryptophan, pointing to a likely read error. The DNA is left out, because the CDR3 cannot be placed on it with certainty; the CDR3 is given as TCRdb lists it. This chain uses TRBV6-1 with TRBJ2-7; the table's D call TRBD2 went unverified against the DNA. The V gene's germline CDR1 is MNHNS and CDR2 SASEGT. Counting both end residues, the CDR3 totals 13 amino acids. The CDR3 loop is CASSPGLAGSCYL.

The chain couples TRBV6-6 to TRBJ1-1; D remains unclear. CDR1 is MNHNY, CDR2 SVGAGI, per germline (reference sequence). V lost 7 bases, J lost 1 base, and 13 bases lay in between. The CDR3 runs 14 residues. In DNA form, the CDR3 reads TGTGCCAGCACGTGGGGTATTCAGAACACTGAAGCTTTCTTT. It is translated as CASTWGIQNTEAFF.

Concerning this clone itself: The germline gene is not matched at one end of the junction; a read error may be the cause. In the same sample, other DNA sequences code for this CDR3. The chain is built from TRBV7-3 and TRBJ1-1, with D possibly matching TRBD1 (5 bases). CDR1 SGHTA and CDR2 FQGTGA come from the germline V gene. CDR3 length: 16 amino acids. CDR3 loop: CASTPLGEDKNTEAFF. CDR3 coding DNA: TGTGCCAGCACCCCATTGGGCGAGGACAAGAACACTGAAGCCTTCTTT.

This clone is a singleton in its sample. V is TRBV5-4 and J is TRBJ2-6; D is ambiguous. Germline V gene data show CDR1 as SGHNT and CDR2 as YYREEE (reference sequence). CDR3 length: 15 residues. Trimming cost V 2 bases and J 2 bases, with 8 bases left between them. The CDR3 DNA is TGTGCCAGCAGCTTCCTGGGTGCTGGGGCCAACGTCCTGACTTTC. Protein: CASSFLGAGANVLTF.

CDR3 nucleotide sequence: TGTGCCAGCAGTTTACGGGGAACAGATACGCAGTATTTT. Translation: CASSLRGTDTQYF. V and J are TRBV28 and TRBJ2-3, with a weak D call TRBD2 (5 bases). V lost 2 bases and J lost 3, with 6 bases in between. CDR1 is MDHEN, CDR2 SYDVKM, per germline. The CDR3 spans 13 residues.

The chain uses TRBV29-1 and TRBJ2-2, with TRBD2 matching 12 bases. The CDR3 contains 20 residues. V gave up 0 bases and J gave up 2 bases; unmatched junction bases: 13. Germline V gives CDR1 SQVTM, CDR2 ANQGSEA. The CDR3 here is CSVEDGPSGRGSTNTGELFF. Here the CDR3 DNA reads TGCAGCGTTGAAGATGGTCCTAGCGGGAGGGGGAGCACCAACACCGGGGAGCTGTTTTTT.

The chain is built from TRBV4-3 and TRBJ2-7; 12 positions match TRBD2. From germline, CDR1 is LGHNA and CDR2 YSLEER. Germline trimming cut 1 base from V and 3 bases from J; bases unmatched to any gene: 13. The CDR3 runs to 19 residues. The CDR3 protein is CASSQARWTSGAAGYEQYF. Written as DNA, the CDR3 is TGCGCCAGCAGCCAAGCACGGTGGACTAGCGGGGCGGCAGGCTACGAGCAGTACTTC.

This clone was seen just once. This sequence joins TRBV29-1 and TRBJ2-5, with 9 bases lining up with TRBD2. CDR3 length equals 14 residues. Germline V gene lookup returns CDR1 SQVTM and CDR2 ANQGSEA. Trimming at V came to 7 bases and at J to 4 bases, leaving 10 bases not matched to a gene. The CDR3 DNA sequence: TGCAGCGCAAGACTAGCGGCGATGGGAGAGACCCAGTACTTC. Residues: CSARLAAMGETQYF.

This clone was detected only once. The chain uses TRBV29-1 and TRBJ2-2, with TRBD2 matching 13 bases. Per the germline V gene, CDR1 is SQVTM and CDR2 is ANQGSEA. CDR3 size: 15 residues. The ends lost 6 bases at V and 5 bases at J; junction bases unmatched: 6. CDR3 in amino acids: CSVSGTSGTTGELFF. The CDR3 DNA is TGCAGCGTCTCCGGGACTAGCGGGACAACCGGGGAGCTGTTTTTT.

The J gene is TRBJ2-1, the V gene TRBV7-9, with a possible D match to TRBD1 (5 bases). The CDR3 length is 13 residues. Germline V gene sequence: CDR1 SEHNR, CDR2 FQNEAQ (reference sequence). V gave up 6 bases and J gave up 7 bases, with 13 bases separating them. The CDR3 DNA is TGTGCCAGCAGTCCGTCAGGGAAAAATGAGCAGTTCTTC. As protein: CASSPSGKNEQFF.

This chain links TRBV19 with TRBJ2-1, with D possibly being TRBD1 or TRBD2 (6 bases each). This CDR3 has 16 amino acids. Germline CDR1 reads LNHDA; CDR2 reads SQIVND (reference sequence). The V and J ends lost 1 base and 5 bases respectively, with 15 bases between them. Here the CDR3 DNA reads TGTGCCAGTAGTATAGTCTCCGGGGGCGTGCACAATGAGCAGTTCTTC. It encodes CASSIVSGGVHNEQFF.

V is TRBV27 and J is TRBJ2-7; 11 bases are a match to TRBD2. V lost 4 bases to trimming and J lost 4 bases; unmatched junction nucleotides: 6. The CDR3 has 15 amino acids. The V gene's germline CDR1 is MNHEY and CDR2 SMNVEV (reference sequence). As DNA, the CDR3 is TGTGCCAGCAGTTCAACCGGGACTAGCGGTTACGAGCAGTACTTC. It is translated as CASSSTGTSGYEQYF.

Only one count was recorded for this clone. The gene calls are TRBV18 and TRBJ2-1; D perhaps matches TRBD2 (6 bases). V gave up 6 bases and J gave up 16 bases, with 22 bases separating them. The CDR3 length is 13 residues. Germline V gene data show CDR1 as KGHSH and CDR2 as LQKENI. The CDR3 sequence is CASSSSGVEAIFF. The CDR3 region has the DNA TGTGCCAGCTCCTCATCGGGGGTCGAAGCTATATTCTTC.

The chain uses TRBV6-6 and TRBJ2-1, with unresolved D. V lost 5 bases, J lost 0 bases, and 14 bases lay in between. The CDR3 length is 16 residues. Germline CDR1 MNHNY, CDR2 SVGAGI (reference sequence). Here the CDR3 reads CASSDLESSSYNEQFF. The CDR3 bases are TGTGCCAGCAGTGACTTGGAAAGTAGCTCCTACAATGAGCAGTTCTTC.

CDR3 nucleotide sequence: TGTGCCAGCACCAGAATAGGGGGCACTGAAGCTTTCTTT. Encoded protein: CASTRIGGTEAFF. This chain links TRBV6-6 with TRBJ1-1; perhaps TRBD1 as D (6 bases). Trimming cost V 7 bases and J 4 bases, with 13 bases left between them. The CDR3 is made up of 13 amino acids. Germline CDR1 and CDR2: MNHNY and SVGAGI (reference sequence).

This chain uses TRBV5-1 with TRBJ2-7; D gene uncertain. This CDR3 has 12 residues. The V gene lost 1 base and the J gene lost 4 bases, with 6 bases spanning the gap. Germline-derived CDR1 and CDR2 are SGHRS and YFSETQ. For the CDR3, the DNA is TGCGCCAGCAGCTTGCCCGCGTACGAGCAGTACTTC. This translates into CASSLPAYEQYF.

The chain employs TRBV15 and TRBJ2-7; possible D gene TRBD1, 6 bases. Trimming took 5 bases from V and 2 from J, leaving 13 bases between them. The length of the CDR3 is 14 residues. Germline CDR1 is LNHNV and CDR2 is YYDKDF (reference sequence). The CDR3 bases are TGTGCCACCAGCCTAGACAGGCCCGCCTACGAGCAGTACTTC. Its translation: CATSLDRPAYEQYF. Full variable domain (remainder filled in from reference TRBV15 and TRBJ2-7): DAMVIQNPRYQVTQFGKPVTLSCSQTLNHNVMYWYQQKSSQAPKLLFHYYDKDFNNEADTPDNFQSRRPNTSFCFLDIRSPGLGDTAMYLCATSLDRPAYEQYFGPGTRLTVT.

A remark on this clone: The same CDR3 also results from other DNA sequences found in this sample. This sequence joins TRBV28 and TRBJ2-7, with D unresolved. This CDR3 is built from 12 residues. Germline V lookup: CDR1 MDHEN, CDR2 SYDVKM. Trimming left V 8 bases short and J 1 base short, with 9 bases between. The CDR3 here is CASVGGSYEQYF. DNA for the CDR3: TGTGCCAGCGTTGGTGGATCCTACGAGCAGTACTTC.